This T cell receptor (beta chain) was profiled in a study of radiation and T cells in renal cell carcinoma (dated by TCRdb to about 2020). In terms of the full investigation: Samples came from a clinical trial, in which primary renal cell carcinomas received 15 Gy stereotactic body radiation therapy followed by nephrectomy 4 weeks later. Across all 50 or so samples, 4 million or so unique CDR3 nucleotide sequences encoding about 2.7 million unique CDR3 amino acid sequences were identified. A total of 50 to 60 samples underwent TCR beta sequencing, made up of approximately 26 tumors and about 27 peripheral blood samples. The full study reports these points: An increase in top tumor clonotypes in blood was observed from baseline to 2 weeks post-radiation, followed by contraction by 4 weeks, which was taken to suggest transient expansion of tumor-resident clones. Changes in the blood repertoire were not tracked past 4 weeks after treatment. Because no pretreatment tumor biopsies were available, whether clonotypes were present in the tumor at baseline could not be determined. Because the trial had a single-armed design, the trial could not examine how radiation dose or scheduling affected the TCR repertoire.

V and J are truncated by 3 bases and 2 bases respectively, leaving an intervening sequence of 11 bases. Its CDR3 holds 14 amino acids, cysteine through phenylalanine. Of the read, only the CDR3 DNA is kept; its 42 bases are in frame from base 1. CDR1 SGHAT and CDR2 FQNNGV are derived from the germline V gene. TCR beta libraries were generated from genomic DNA with the immunoSEQ kit, following the manufacturer's recommendations. For library preparation, a first multiplex PCR was performed with proprietary primers, followed by a second PCR in which unique barcodes were added, and bead cleanups were performed after each round. A positive control reaction and a negative control reaction, both provided in the kit, were run with every batch of samples. The final libraries were assessed on an Agilent 4200 TapeStation D1000 ScreenTape, pooled by volume, and quantified by qPCR. An Illumina NextSeq500 fitted with a MidOutput 150-cycle cartridge performed the sequencing, running 156 Read1 cycles and 15 Index1 cycles with the kit's custom primers. The pooled library was loaded at approximately 1 pM with a 20% PhiX control spike-in. As for the original processing: Vendor-processed data were analyzed in R, and a clonotype was defined as all T cells sharing the same CDR3 nucleotide sequence. In the clone abundance analyses, frequencies in each sample were normalized to that sample's 10,000 most abundant clones. Public T cell clones, averaging fewer than five per sample, were removed before analysis. Tumor-enriched and baseline blood-enriched clonotypes were defined by at least a 32-fold difference in abundance between compartments. A beta-binomial differential abundance model was used to identify clonotypes that expanded or contracted between blood time points. The Baroni-Urbani and Buser coefficient was used to measure tumor-blood repertoire similarity, and groups were compared with two-tailed Wilcoxon tests in R. TCRdb stores this immuneACCESS table with in-frame sequences only. Part of the clones is absent; in the studies checked, under half of the shortfall reflects unresolved V genes, and no reason is known for the rest. The V and J calls and clone size are taken from that table; D and trimming were inferred from the DNA. This sample comprises 150,000 to 160,000 clones, roughly 89% of them detected only once. The biggest ten clones account for roughly 13% of the sample.

As regards this clone: Its antigen is unknown. The record has no base qualities; no much larger clone is one base away.

The time point label, read with the paper, signifies: blood 2 weeks post-SBRT. Per the publication, the treatment or condition label means: 15 Gy SBRT to primary tumor, nephrectomy 4 weeks later. Serial peripheral blood from radiation-treated patients was sampled at baseline, 2 weeks and 4 weeks after SBRT to track tumor-enriched clonotypes. Every patient's renal cell carcinoma showed clear cell pathology. The QIAamp DNA Blood Mini Kit (Qiagen) was used to prepare genomic DNA for TCR sequencing. Samples were included in the analyses only if all quality control checks were passed. The input for sequencing was blood, taken from a patient whose treatment included radiotherapy and nephrectomy. This TCR was recovered from a woman aged 45-65 years with renal cell carcinoma. Recombination connected TRBV11-2 to TRBJ2-7; the D region may be TRBD1 or TRBD2, each matching 5 bases equally. The nucleotides are TGTGCCAGCAGCTTCCTAGCAGGGCCCTACGAGCAGTACTTC. It translates to CASSFLAGPYEQYF.